This T cell receptor beta chain was sequenced in a study of graft-versus-host responses after intestinal transplantation. The length of the CDR3 is 14 residues. Germline lookup yields CDR1 MDHEN and CDR2 SYDVKM. Trimming shortened V by 4 bases and J by 2 bases, and 8 bases separated the two germline ends. Study-wide findings and caveats: Recipient marrow held GvH clones, some first seen in ileum or blood.

Generated by immunoSEQ multiplex PCR, the TCRdb table keeps only in-frame clones and is missing some. The data show 49,000 or so clones, with approximately 92% seen just once and about 5.9% held by the top ten. Of note for this clone: The antigen is not known.

The chain combines TRBV28 with TRBJ2-2; possibly TRBD1 for D (6 bases). The receptor was isolated from a human patient who received an intestinal transplant, so some T cells may come from the graft donor. The specimen was PBMCs, collected roughly 860 days after a first intestinal transplant, on the day of a second. The DNA of the CDR3 is TGTGCCAGCAGTTCGGGACAAAACACCGGGGAGCTGTTTTTT. It encodes CASSSGQNTGELFF.